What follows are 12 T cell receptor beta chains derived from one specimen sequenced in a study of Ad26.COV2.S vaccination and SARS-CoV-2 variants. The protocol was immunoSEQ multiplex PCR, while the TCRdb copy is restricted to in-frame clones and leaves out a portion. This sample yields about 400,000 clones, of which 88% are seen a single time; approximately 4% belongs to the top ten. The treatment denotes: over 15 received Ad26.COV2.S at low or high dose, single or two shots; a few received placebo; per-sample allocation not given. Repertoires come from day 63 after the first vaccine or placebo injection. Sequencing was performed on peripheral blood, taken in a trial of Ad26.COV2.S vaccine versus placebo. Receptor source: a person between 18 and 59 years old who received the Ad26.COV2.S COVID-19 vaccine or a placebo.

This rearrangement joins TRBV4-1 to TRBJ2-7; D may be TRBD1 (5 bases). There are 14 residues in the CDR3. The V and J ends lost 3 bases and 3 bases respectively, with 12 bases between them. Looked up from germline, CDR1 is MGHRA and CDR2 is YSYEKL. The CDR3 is CASSQTSQGYEQYF. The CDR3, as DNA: TGCGCCAGCAGCCAGACCAGTCAGGGCTACGAGCAGTACTTC.

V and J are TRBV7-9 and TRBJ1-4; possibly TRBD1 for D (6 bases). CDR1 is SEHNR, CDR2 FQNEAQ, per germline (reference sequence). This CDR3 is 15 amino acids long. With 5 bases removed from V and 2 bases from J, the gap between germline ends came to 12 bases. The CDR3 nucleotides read TGTGCCAGCAGCCAATTGAGGGGGACTAATGAAAAACTGTTTTTT. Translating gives CASSQLRGTNEKLFF. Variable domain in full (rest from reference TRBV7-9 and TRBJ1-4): DTGVSQNPRHKITKRGQNVTFRCDPISEHNRLYWYRQTLGQGPEFLTYFQNEAQLEKSRLLSDRFSAERPKGSFSTLEIQRTEQGDSAMYLCASSQLRGTNEKLFFGSGTQLSVL.

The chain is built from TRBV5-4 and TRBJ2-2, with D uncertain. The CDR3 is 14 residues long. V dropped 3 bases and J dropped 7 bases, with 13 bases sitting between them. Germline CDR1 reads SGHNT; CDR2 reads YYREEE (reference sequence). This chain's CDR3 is CASSSGLLIGELFF. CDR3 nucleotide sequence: TGTGCCAGCAGCTCGGGCCTTCTCATCGGGGAGCTGTTTTTT. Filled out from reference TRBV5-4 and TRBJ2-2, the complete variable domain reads ETGVTQSPTHLIKTRGQQVTLRCSSQSGHNTVSWYQQALGQGPQFIFQYYREEENGRGNFPPRFSGLQFPNYSSELNVNALELDDSALYLCASSSGLLIGELFFGEGSRLTVL.

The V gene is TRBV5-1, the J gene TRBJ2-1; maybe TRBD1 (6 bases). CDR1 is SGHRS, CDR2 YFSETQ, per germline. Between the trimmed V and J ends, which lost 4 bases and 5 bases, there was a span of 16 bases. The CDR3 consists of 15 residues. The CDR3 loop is CASSRSGVPNNEQFF. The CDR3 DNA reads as TGCGCCAGCAGCAGGTCAGGGGTTCCGAACAATGAGCAGTTCTTC.

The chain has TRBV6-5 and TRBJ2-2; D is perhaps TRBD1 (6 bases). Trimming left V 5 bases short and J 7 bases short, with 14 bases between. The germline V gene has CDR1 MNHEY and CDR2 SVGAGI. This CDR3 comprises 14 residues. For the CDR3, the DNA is TGTGCCAGCAGTCGGACAGTCCCAAGCGGGGAGCTGTTTTTT. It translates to CASSRTVPSGELFF.

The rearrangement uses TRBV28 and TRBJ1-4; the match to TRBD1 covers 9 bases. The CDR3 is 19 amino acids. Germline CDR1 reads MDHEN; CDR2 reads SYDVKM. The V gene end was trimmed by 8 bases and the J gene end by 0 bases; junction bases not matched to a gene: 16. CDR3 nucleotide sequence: TGTGCCAGCTCCCGGGACAGGGCGTTTCGAAAATCAACTAATGAAAAACTGTTTTTT. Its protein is CASSRDRAFRKSTNEKLFF. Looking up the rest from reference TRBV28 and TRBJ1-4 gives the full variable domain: DVKVTQSSRYLVKRTGEKVFLECVQDMDHENMFWYRQDPGLGLRLIYFSYDVKMKEKGDIPEGYSVSREKKERFSLILESASTNQTSMYLCASSRDRAFRKSTNEKLFFGSGTQLSVL.

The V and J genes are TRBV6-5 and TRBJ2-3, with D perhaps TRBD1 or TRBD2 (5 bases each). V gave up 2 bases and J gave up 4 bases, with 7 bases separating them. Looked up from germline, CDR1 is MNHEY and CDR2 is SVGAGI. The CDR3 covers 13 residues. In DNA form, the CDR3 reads TGTGCCAGCAGTTACAGAGGGGCAGATACGCAGTATTTT. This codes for CASSYRGADTQYF.

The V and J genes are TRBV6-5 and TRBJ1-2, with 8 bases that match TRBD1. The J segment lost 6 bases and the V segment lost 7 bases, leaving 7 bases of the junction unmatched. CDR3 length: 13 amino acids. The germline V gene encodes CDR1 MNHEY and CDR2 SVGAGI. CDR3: CASKQGVPDGYTF. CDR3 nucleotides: TGTGCCAGCAAACAGGGGGTGCCTGATGGCTACACCTTC.

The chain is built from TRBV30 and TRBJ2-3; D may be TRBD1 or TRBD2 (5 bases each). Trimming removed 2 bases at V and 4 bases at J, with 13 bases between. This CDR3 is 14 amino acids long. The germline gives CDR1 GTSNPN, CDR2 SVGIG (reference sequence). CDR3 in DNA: TGTGCCTGGAGTCGGGACCGGAAGGCAGATACGCAGTATTTT. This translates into CAWSRDRKADTQYF.

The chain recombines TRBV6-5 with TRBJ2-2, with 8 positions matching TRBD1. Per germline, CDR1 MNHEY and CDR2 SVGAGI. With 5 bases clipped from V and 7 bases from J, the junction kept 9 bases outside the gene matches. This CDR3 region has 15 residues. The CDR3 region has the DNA TGTGCCAGCAGTCGACAGGGGTCGGGCGGCGGGGAGCTGTTTTTT. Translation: CASSRQGSGGGELFF.

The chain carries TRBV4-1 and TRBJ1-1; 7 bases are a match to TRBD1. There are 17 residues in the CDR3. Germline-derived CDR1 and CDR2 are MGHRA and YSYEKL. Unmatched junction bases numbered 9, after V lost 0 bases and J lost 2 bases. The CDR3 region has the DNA TGCGCCAGCAGCCAAGATAGAGGGGGCAGGAGAAACACTGAAGCTTTCTTT. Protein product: CASSQDRGGRRNTEAFF.

The CDR3 protein is CASSVEASRGKAFF. The CDR3 region has the DNA TGTGCCAGCAGCGTAGAGGCTTCTCGAGGGAAAGCTTTCTTT. The gene calls are TRBV9 and TRBJ1-1; D gene unclear. CDR3 size: 14 residues. Looked up from germline, CDR1 is SGDLS and CDR2 is YYNGEE. Trimming cost V 0 bases and J 9 bases, with 15 bases left between them. The full variable domain, rest sourced from reference TRBV9 and TRBJ1-1, is DSGVTQTPKHLITATGQRVTLRCSPRSGDLSVYWYQQSLDQGLQFLIQYYNGEERAKGNILERFSAQQFPDLHSELNLSSLELGDSALYFCASSVEASRGKAFFGQGTRLTVV.